The 8 T cell receptor beta chains presented below share a single source sample, sequenced in a study of T cell responses to AZD1222 COVID-19 vaccine. Profiled with immunoSEQ multiplex PCR; TCRdb holds only in-frame clones, not every one. The data hold about 84,000 clones, with roughly 87% observed a single time. Sequencing was performed on peripheral blood, taken on day 0 of AZD1222 vaccination. The source of these receptors is an adult in good health.

This clone showed up just a few times. The chain uses TRBV19 and TRBJ1-1; D unresolved. The germline CDR1 and CDR2 sequences are LNHDA and SQIVND (reference sequence). The CDR3 has 14 residues. V was trimmed by 1 base and J by 4 bases, leaving 10 bases between them. The CDR3 sequence: CASSIGNTLTEAFF. The CDR3 bases are TGTGCCAGTAGTATAGGGAATACTCTCACTGAAGCTTTCTTT.

This clone was seen a single time. The chain carries TRBV18 and TRBJ2-5, with TRBD1 as a possible D gene (6 bases). Trimming took 2 bases from V and 2 from J, leaving 18 bases between them. Germline V gene sequence: CDR1 KGHSH, CDR2 LQKENI. This CDR3 is built from 17 residues. The CDR3 is CASSPSVGAGSQETQYF. In DNA, the CDR3 is TGTGCCAGCTCACCATCTGTGGGGGCTGGATCACAAGAGACCCAGTACTTC.

CDR3: CASSLGGEGRQPQHF. The CDR3 bases are TGTGCCAGCAGCTTAGGGGGTGAGGGTAGACAGCCCCAGCATTTT. The rearrangement joins TRBV7-9 to TRBJ1-5; no clear D gene. Trimming removed 1 base from V and 7 bases from J, with 14 bases in between. Germline loops: CDR1 SEHNR, CDR2 FQNEAQ (reference sequence). The CDR3 runs 15 residues.

This chain joins TRBV19 and TRBJ2-7; 13 bases match TRBD2. The CDR3 runs to 17 residues. CDR1 and CDR2 from the germline V gene are LNHDA and SQIVND (reference sequence). Unmatched junction bases numbered 11, after V lost 4 bases and J lost 5 bases. The CDR3 DNA reads TGTGCCAGTAGTAACGGGCAACTAGCGGGAGGGCCCAACGAGCAGTACTTC. Translating it yields CASSNGQLAGGPNEQYF.

V and J are TRBV7-2 and TRBJ1-5, with TRBD1 matching over 10 bases. This CDR3 has 19 residues. The germline CDR1 and CDR2 sequences are SGHTA and FQGNSA. J lost 2 bases, V lost 1 base, and 11 bases had no gene match. The CDR3 sequence: CASSLGDRGALFGNQPQHF. The CDR3 nucleotides are TGTGCCAGCAGCTTAGGGGACAGGGGCGCCCTCTTTGGCAATCAGCCCCAGCATTTT.

The chain links TRBV7-8 to TRBJ1-2, with D unclear. Trimming took 1 base from V and 6 from J, leaving 12 bases between them. The CDR3 spans 14 residues. Germline CDR1 is SGHVS and CDR2 is FQNEAQ. The CDR3 coding sequence is TGTGCCAGCAGCTTAGGAGGAGCACGACATGGCTACACCTTC. Translated, it gives CASSLGGARHGYTF.

The J gene is TRBJ2-5, the V gene TRBV6-6; TRBD2 is a possible D gene (5 bases). Germline V CDR1 and CDR2: MNHNY, SVGAGI (reference sequence). V lost 7 bases and J lost 3, with 9 bases in between. The CDR3 covers 12 residues. CDR3 coding DNA: TGTGCCAGCAAGAGGGTAGAAGAGACCCAGTACTTC. This encodes CASKRVEETQYF.

This chain joins TRBV6-2 or TRBV6-3 and TRBJ2-1; 7 bases fit TRBD2. V dropped 4 bases and J dropped 7; count of bases not matched to a gene: 7. The CDR3 runs to 14 residues. In germline, CDR1 is MNHEY, CDR2 SVGEGT. The CDR3 region has the DNA TGTGCCAGCAGTTGGGGGAGGGCCAGGAATGAGCAGTTCTTC. Translated: CASSWGRARNEQFF.